This T cell receptor beta chain was observed in a study of OX40 agonist ivuxolimab in advanced cancers. About the research overall: An agonistic human IgG2 monoclonal antibody against OX40 (CD134) was given. The eligibility criteria allowed prior anti-PD-1, anti-PD-L1 or anti-CTLA-4 therapy, and approximately 40% had some. The study's findings and limits: Both CD4+ and CD8+ T cell populations in blood had undergone clonal expansion by week 6 at 0.1 to 3.0 mg/kg.

V lost 5 bases and J lost 2, with 14 bases in between. Per germline, CDR1 SGHNT and CDR2 YENEEA. The CDR3 extends over 15 amino acids. Profiling relied on immunoSEQ multiplex PCR, and the TCRdb table lists in-frame clones only, not all of them. Counted here are around 68,000 clones, more than 85% occurring once; the ten biggest clones make up more than 1%. Notes on this clone: Its specificity is unknown.

Here the sequenced sample was CD4+ or CD8+ T cells sorted from blood, taken in a trial of the OX40 agonist ivuxolimab. The rearrangement joins TRBV11-3 to TRBJ2-3; perhaps TRBD1 as D (6 bases). The origin of this receptor is an adult with an advanced solid tumor such as melanoma, head and neck, liver or kidney cancer. In DNA form, the CDR3 reads TGTGCCAGCAGCGACCACCGGGACACCACAGATACGCAGTATTTT. Protein product: CASSDHRDTTDTQYF.